This TCR beta chain came from a study of Ad26.COV2.S vaccination and SARS-CoV-2 variants. This sample's treatment: roughly 19 received Ad26.COV2.S at low or high dose, single or two shots; about five received placebo; per-sample allocation not given. Samples were taken on day 63 after the first vaccine or placebo injection. This vaccine is an Ad26 vector that expresses the Wuhan-strain SARS-CoV-2 spike. There are 13 residues in the CDR3. The V end was cut by 2 bases, the J end by 5 bases, with 6 bases between. Germline-derived CDR1 and CDR2 are SNHLY and FYNNEI. Using immunoSEQ multiplex PCR, the repertoire was profiled, and TCRdb retains in-frame clones only, with some absent. Among around 450,000 clones listed, 90% were seen once.

This TCR derives from a person aged 18-65 years who received the Ad26.COV2.S COVID-19 vaccine or a placebo. The chain couples TRBV2 to TRBJ2-2; no firm D call. The material sequenced was peripheral blood, taken in a trial of Ad26.COV2.S vaccine versus placebo. CDR3 sequence reads: CASSETVTGELFF. CDR3 nucleotides: TGTGCCAGCAGTGAAACGGTAACCGGGGAGCTGTTTTTT.